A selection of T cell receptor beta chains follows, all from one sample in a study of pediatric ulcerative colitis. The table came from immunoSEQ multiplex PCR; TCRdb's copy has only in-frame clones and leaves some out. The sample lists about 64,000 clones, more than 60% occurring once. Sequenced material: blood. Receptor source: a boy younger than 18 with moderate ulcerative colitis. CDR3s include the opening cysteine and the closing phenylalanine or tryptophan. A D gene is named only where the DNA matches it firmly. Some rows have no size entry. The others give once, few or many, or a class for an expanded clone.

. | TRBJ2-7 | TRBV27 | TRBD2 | CASTRGLAGSYEQYF | TGTGCCAGCACCCGAGGACTAGCGGGATCCTACGAGCAGTACTTC
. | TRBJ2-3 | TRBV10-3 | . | CAISERGTASTDTQYF | TGTGCCATCAGTGAGCGGGGGACAGCCAGCACAGATACGCAGTATTTT
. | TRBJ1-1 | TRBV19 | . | CASRPNAQGGPTEAFF | TGTGCCAGTAGACCGAACGCCCAGGGTGGGCCCACTGAAGCTTTCTTT
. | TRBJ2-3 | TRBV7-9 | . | CASSSGVPSTDTQYF | TGTGCCAGCAGCTCAGGGGTGCCTAGCACAGATACGCAGTATTTT
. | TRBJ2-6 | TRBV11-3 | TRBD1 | CASSPGQGSSGANVLTF | TGTGCCAGCAGCCCCGGACAGGGGAGCTCTGGGGCCAACGTCCTGACTTTC
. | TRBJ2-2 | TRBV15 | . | CATSREQMNTGELFF | TGTGCCACCAGCAGAGAACAGATGAACACCGGGGAGCTGTTTTTT
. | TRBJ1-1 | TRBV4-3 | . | CASSPRRGSEAFF | TGCGCCAGCAGCCCCCGGCGAGGCAGTGAAGCTTTCTTT
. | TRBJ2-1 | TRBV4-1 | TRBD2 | CATSVGLEAYNEQFF | TGCGCCACCTCGGTGGGACTAGAGGCCTACAATGAGCAGTTCTTC
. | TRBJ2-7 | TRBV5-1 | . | CASSLVAGTEQYF | TGCGCCAGCAGCTTGGTTGCTGGGACCGAGCAGTACTTC
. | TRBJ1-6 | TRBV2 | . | CASSEQAQNNSPLHF | TGTGCCAGCAGTGAACAGGCCCAAAATAATTCACCCCTCCACTTT
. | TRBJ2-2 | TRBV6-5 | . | CANPTKGELFF | TGTGCCAACCCAACTAAGGGGGAGCTGTTTTTT
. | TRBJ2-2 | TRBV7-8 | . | CASSPSRVININTGELFF | TGTGCCAGCAGCCCCTCTAGGGTGATTAACATTAACACCGGGGAGCTGTTTTTT
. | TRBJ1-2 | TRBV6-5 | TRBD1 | CASSTDRGNYGYTF | TGTGCCAGCAGTACGGACAGGGGAAACTATGGCTACACCTTC
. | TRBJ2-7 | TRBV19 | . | CASSVVDNYEQYF | TGTGCCAGTAGTGTGGTCGACAACTACGAGCAGTACTTC
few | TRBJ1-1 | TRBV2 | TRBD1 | CASSDRGREAFF | TGTGCCAGCAGTGACAGGGGGCGTGAAGCTTTCTTT
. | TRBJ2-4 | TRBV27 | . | CASILLGLAKNIQYF | TGTGCCAGCATTCTCCTTGGGCTAGCCAAAAACATTCAGTACTTC
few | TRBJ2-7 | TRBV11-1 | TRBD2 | CASSLSQRGTYEQYF | TGTGCCAGCAGCTTGTCCCAGCGGGGAACCTACGAGCAGTACTTC
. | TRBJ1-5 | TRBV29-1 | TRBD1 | CSVRTGANQPQHF | TGCAGCGTCCGGACAGGGGCTAATCAGCCCCAGCATTTT
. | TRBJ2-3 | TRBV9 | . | CASSYTTTGTLTDTQYF | TGTGCCAGCAGCTACACTACAACAGGGACTCTCACAGATACGCAGTATTTT
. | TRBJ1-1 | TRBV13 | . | CASSIRQVLNTEAFF | TGTGCCAGCAGCATAAGACAGGTCCTGAACACTGAAGCTTTCTTT
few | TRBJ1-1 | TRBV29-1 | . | CSVVSDRLNTEAFF | TGCAGCGTTGTTTCCGACAGGTTGAACACTGAAGCTTTCTTT
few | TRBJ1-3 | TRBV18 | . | CASSPGSQGSSGNTIYF | TGTGCCAGCTCACCAGGATCCCAGGGGAGCTCTGGAAACACCATATATTTT
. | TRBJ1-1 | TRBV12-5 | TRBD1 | CASGLDISGGSAEAFF | TGTGCTAGTGGTTTGGATATATCAGGGGGCAGCGCTGAAGCTTTCTTT
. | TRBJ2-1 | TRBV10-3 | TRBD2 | CAISELAGNYNEQFF | TGTGCCATCAGTGAACTAGCGGGTAACTACAATGAGCAGTTCTTC
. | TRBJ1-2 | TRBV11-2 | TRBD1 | CASSRLGRQGAEGYTF | TGTGCCAGCAGCCGACTGGGACGCCAGGGGGCGGAAGGCTACACCTTC
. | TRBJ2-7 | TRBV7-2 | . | CASSLDVGEQYF | TGTGCCAGCAGCTTAGATGTGGGGGAGCAGTACTTC
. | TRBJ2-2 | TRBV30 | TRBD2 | CAWSVKLAGTGELFF | TGTGCCTGGAGTGTGAAACTAGCGGGAACCGGGGAGCTGTTTTTT
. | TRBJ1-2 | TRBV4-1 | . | CASSPRGIGYGYTF | TGCGCCAGCAGCCCTAGGGGTATTGGCTATGGCTACACCTTC
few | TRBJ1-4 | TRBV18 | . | CASSPSTRTNEKLFF | TGTGCCAGCTCACCGTCGACAAGAACTAATGAAAAACTGTTTTTT
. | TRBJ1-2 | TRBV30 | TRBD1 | CAWSVQGAAGYTF | TGTGCCTGGAGTGTTCAGGGGGCGGCCGGCTACACCTTC
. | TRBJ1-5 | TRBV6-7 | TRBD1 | CASSYFSWGQGRRQPQHF | TGTGCCAGCAGTTACTTCTCATGGGGACAGGGTCGTCGTCAGCCCCAGCATTTT
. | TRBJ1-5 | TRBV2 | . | CASSEAPRQPQHF | TGTGCCAGCAGTGAAGCGCCCCGGCAGCCCCAGCATTTT
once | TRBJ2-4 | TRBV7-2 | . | CASSPSLGTLTKNIQYF | TGTGCCAGCAGCCCTAGTCTAGGGACCCTAACCAAAAACATTCAGTACTTC
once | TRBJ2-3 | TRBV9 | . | CASSVAGADTQYF | TGTGCCAGCAGCGTAGCGGGGGCAGATACGCAGTATTTT
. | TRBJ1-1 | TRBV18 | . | CASSPNTANTEAFF | TGTGCCAGCTCACCCAATACAGCGAACACTGAAGCTTTCTTT
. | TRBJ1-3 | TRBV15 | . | CATSRTQPGRPGNTIYF | TGTGCCACCAGCAGAACCCAACCGGGACGCCCTGGAAACACCATATATTTT
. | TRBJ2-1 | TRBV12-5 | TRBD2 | CASGLKIAGGTNNEQFF | TGTGCTAGTGGTTTGAAAATAGCGGGAGGAACTAACAATGAGCAGTTCTTC
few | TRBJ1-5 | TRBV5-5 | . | CASSLYYRTSNQPQHF | TGTGCCAGCAGCTTGTACTATCGGACTTCAAATCAGCCCCAGCATTTT
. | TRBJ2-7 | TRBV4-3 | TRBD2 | CASRDGLADSYEQYF | TGCGCCAGCAGGGATGGGCTAGCGGACTCCTACGAGCAGTACTTC
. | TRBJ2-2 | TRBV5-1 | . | CASSLGDFFWIRNNTGELFF | TGCGCCAGCAGCTTGGGGGATTTTTTTTGGATCCGGAACAACACCGGGGAGCTGTTTTTT
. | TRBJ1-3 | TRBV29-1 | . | CSVEEGSGNTIYF | TGCAGCGTTGAGGAGGGATCCGGAAACACCATATATTTT
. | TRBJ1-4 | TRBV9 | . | CASSPRQPATNEKLFF | TGTGCCAGCAGCCCGAGACAACCCGCAACTAATGAAAAACTGTTTTTT
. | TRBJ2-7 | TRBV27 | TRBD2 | CASSFRGSRDEQYF | TGTGCCAGCAGTTTCCGCGGGAGTAGGGACGAGCAGTACTTC
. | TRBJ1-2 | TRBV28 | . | CASSYDSRSYGYTF | TGTGCCAGCAGTTATGACAGTAGGTCCTATGGCTACACCTTC
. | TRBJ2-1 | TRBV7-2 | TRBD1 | CASVEQGSYNEQFF | TGTGCCAGCGTGGAACAGGGGTCCTACAATGAGCAGTTCTTC
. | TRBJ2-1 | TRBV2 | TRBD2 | CASSELAGGPNEQFF | TGTGCCAGCAGTGAACTTGCGGGGGGGCCTAATGAGCAGTTCTTC
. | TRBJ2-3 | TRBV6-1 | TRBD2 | CASSELAGADTQYF | TGTGCCAGCAGTGAACTAGCGGGGGCAGATACGCAGTATTTT